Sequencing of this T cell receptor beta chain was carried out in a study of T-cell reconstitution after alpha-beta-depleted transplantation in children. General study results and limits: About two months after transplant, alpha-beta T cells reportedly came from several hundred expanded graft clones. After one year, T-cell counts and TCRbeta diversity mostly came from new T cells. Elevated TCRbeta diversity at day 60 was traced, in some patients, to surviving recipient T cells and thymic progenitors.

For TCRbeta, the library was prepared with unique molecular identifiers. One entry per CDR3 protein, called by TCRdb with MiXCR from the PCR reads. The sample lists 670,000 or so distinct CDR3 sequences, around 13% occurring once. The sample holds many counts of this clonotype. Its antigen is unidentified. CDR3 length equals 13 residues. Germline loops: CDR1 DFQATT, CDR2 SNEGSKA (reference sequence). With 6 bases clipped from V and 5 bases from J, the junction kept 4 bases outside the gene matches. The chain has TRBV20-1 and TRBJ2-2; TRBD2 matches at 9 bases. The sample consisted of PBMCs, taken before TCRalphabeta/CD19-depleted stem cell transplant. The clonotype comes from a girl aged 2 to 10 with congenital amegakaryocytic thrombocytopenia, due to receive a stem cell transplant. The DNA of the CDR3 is TGCAGTGCCAGCGGGAGGCGAACCGGGGAGCTGTTTTTT. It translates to CSASGRRTGELFF.